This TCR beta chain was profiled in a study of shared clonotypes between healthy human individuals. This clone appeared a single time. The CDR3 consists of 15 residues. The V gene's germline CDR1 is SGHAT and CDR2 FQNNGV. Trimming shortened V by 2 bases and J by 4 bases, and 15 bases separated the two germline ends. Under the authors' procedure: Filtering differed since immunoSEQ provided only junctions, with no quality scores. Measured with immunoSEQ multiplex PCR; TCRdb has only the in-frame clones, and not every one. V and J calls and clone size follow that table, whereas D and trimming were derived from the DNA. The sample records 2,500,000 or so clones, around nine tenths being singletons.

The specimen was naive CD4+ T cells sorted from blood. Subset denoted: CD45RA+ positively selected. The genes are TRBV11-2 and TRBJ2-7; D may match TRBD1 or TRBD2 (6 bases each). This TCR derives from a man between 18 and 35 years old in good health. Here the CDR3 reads CASSLQGGFSYEQYF. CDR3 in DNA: TGTGCCAGCAGCTTACAAGGGGGGTTTTCGTACGAGCAGTACTTC.